This is a list of T cell receptor beta chains from one sample in a study of T-cell memory formation after mild COVID-19. TCRdb re-called the 5' RACE reads with MiXCR, one entry per CDR3 protein. The sample gives some 440,000 distinct CDR3 sequences, about 23% of which show up once; about an eighth is in the top ten. Sequencing was carried out using PBMCs or a T cell subset sorted from them (not recorded which). The receptors come from an adult woman who had mild COVID-19 (a few samples of this study predate the infection). Cell type and time point are not known. CDR3s include the opening cysteine and the closing phenylalanine or tryptophan. Each record gives: D gene, J gene, clone size, V gene, CDR3 protein, CDR3 DNA. D genes are given only for firm matches. The size of a clone is reported for some rows only, either as once, few or many, or as a class for expanded clones.

D: NA
J: TRBJ2-7
size: few
V: TRBV18
CDR3: CASSQNSLRGGHEQYF
DNA: TGTGCCAGCTCTCAAAATTCCCTGCGGGGCGGCCACGAGCAGTACTTC

D: NA
J: TRBJ1-6
size: NA
V: TRBV6-1
CDR3: CASSEAPYLDNSPLHF
DNA: TGTGCCAGCAGTGAAGCGCCATACCTAGACAATTCACCCCTCCACTTT

D: NA
J: TRBJ2-1
size: NA
V: TRBV7-8
CDR3: CASRRGRRTYNEQFF
DNA: TGTGCCAGCAGACGCGGTCGGCGCACCTACAATGAGCAGTTCTTC

D: NA
J: TRBJ2-2
size: NA
V: TRBV7-9
CDR3: CASSLAGTGGTGELFF
DNA: TGTGCCAGCAGCTTAGCCGGGACTGGCGGAACCGGGGAGCTGTTTTTT

D: TRBD1
J: TRBJ1-2
size: NA
V: TRBV4-3
CDR3: CASSQGGQGANGYTF
DNA: TGCGCCAGCAGCCAAGGGGGACAGGGGGCAAATGGCTACACCTTC

D: TRBD1
J: TRBJ1-2
size: NA
V: TRBV28
CDR3: CASSFFGRGRAGYTF
DNA: TGTGCCAGCAGTTTTTTCGGCAGGGGGCGCGCCGGCTACACCTTC

D: TRBD2
J: TRBJ2-7
size: NA
V: TRBV30
CDR3: CAWSVTSGLSYEQYF
DNA: TGTGCCTGGAGTGTAACTAGCGGCCTCTCCTACGAGCAGTACTTC

D: TRBD1
J: TRBJ1-1
size: NA
V: TRBV5-1
CDR3: CASSLSLTGGTEAFF
DNA: TGCGCCAGCAGCCTTTCCTTAACAGGGGGCACTGAAGCTTTCTTT

D: TRBD2
J: TRBJ2-3
size: few
V: TRBV3-1
CDR3: CASSQGTSLTDTQYF
DNA: TGTGCCAGCAGCCAAGGGACTAGCCTCACAGATACGCAGTATTTT

D: TRBD1
J: TRBJ1-5
size: many
V: TRBV3-1
CDR3: CASSRGQGNFQPQHF
DNA: TGTGCCAGCAGCCGCGGACAGGGTAATTTTCAGCCCCAGCATTTT

D: TRBD1
J: TRBJ1-1
size: few
V: TRBV10-3
CDR3: CAISIQGANTEAFF
DNA: TGTGCCATCAGTATACAGGGGGCGAACACTGAAGCTTTCTTT

D: TRBD2
J: TRBJ2-3
size: NA
V: TRBV24-1
CDR3: CATSEPGLAESTDTQYF
DNA: TGTGCCACCAGTGAGCCGGGACTAGCGGAAAGCACAGATACGCAGTATTTT

D: NA
J: TRBJ1-5
size: NA
V: TRBV19
CDR3: CASSKRQENQPQHF
DNA: TGTGCCAGTAGTAAAAGACAGGAAAATCAGCCCCAGCATTTT

D: TRBD2
J: TRBJ2-1
size: NA
V: TRBV5-1
CDR3: CASSPGLAGEIYNEQFF
DNA: TGCGCCAGCAGCCCCGGACTAGCGGGGGAAATCTACAATGAGCAGTTCTTC

D: NA
J: TRBJ1-2
size: NA
V: TRBV2
CDR3: CASSEKGSGGYTF
DNA: TGTGCCAGCAGTGAAAAGGGTTCCGGTGGCTACACCTTC

D: TRBD1
J: TRBJ2-6
size: few
V: TRBV30
CDR3: CAWEGQEANVLTF
DNA: TGTGCCTGGGAGGGACAGGAGGCCAACGTCCTGACTTTC

D: NA
J: TRBJ2-3
size: few
V: TRBV7-6
CDR3: CASSPRESDTQYF
DNA: TGTGCCAGCAGCCCCAGGGAGTCAGATACGCAGTATTTT

D: NA
J: TRBJ2-7
size: NA
V: TRBV9
CDR3: CASSGSGRSYEQYF
DNA: TGTGCCAGCAGCGGAAGTGGGCGCTCCTACGAGCAGTACTTC

D: NA
J: TRBJ1-6
size: NA
V: TRBV12-3/TRBV12-4
CDR3: CASSLMYDNSPLHF
DNA: TGTGCCAGCAGTTTGATGTACGATAATTCACCCCTCCACTTT

D: NA
J: TRBJ2-3
size: NA
V: TRBV7-9
CDR3: CASSHPNTDTQYF
DNA: TGTGCCAGCAGCCATCCTAACACAGATACGCAGTATTTT

D: NA
J: TRBJ2-1
size: NA
V: TRBV6-5
CDR3: CASSSFPGSYNEQFF
DNA: TGTGCCAGCAGTTCCTTTCCCGGCTCCTACAATGAGCAGTTCTTC

D: TRBD1
J: TRBJ1-2
size: few
V: TRBV5-5
CDR3: CASSLSGTGTGYTF
DNA: TGTGCCAGCAGCCTATCCGGGACAGGGACCGGCTACACCTTC

D: NA
J: TRBJ1-4
size: few
V: TRBV7-8
CDR3: CASSFRAINEKLFF
DNA: TGTGCCAGCAGCTTCCGGGCGATTAATGAAAAACTGTTTTTT

D: TRBD1
J: TRBJ1-2
size: NA
V: TRBV7-2
CDR3: CASSLDRGQAPGLTF
DNA: TGTGCCAGCAGCTTAGATCGGGGACAGGCCCCTGGATTAACCTTC

D: NA
J: TRBJ1-6
size: NA
V: TRBV19
CDR3: CATTEAARSYNSPLHF
DNA: TGTGCCACAACGGAGGCGGCCCGCTCCTATAATTCACCCCTCCACTTT

D: NA
J: TRBJ2-2
size: few
V: TRBV6-5
CDR3: CASSPGTPGTGELFF
DNA: TGTGCCAGCAGTCCCGGGACCCCGGGCACCGGGGAGCTGTTTTTT

D: NA
J: TRBJ2-3
size: few
V: TRBV24-1
CDR3: CATSTPDTQYF
DNA: TGTGCCACCAGCACTCCAGATACGCAGTATTTT

D: NA
J: TRBJ2-5
size: many
V: TRBV5-1
CDR3: CASSFNQQETQYF
DNA: TGCGCCAGCAGCTTTAACCAGCAAGAGACCCAGTACTTC

D: TRBD1
J: TRBJ2-1
size: NA
V: TRBV13
CDR3: CASSLKGTGLSNEQFF
DNA: TGTGCCAGCAGCTTAAAAGGGACAGGGCTGTCCAATGAGCAGTTCTTC

D: NA
J: TRBJ1-1
size: NA
V: TRBV29-1
CDR3: CSVAHPQNAEAFF
DNA: TGCAGCGTTGCCCACCCCCAGAACGCTGAAGCTTTCTTT

D: TRBD1
J: TRBJ1-5
size: NA
V: TRBV5-1
CDR3: CASSSQGEPNQPQHF
DNA: TGCGCCAGCAGCTCGCAGGGGGAACCCAATCAGCCCCAGCATTTT

D: NA
J: TRBJ1-2
size: NA
V: TRBV7-9
CDR3: CASSVSINYGYTF
DNA: TGTGCCAGCAGCGTCAGTATTAACTATGGCTACACCTTC

D: NA
J: TRBJ2-3
size: few
V: TRBV6-6
CDR3: CASTQPGTDTQYF
DNA: TGTGCCAGCACCCAGCCCGGGACAGATACGCAGTATTTT

D: NA
J: TRBJ2-5
size: few
V: TRBV5-1
CDR3: CASSLTGPYQETQYF
DNA: TGCGCCAGCAGCTTGACAGGACCGTACCAAGAGACCCAGTACTTC

D: NA
J: TRBJ2-2
size: NA
V: TRBV7-3
CDR3: CASTGDGELFF
DNA: TGTGCCAGCACGGGGGACGGGGAGCTGTTTTTT

D: NA
J: TRBJ1-1
size: NA
V: TRBV29-1
CDR3: CSVDRGIRAFF
DNA: TGCAGCGTTGACAGGGGAATCCGCGCTTTCTTT

D: NA
J: TRBJ1-4
size: few
V: TRBV24-1
CDR3: CATSEAGRGNEKLFF
DNA: TGTGCCACCAGTGAGGCCGGGAGGGGAAATGAAAAACTGTTTTTT

D: NA
J: TRBJ1-1
size: NA
V: TRBV5-1
CDR3: CASSLDPAGEAFF
DNA: TGCGCCAGCAGCTTGGACCCGGCAGGTGAAGCTTTCTTT

D: TRBD1
J: TRBJ1-2
size: few
V: TRBV29-1
CDR3: CSVERESRGAF
DNA: TGCAGCGTTGAACGGGAGAGCAGGGGGGCTTTC

D: NA
J: TRBJ2-1
size: NA
V: TRBV20-1
CDR3: CSARSYRERDGFF
DNA: TGCAGTGCTAGATCGTACCGGGAACGCGATGGGTTCTTC

D: NA
J: TRBJ1-2
size: NA
V: TRBV7-3
CDR3: CASSLTLDQRGYTF
DNA: TGTGCCAGCAGCTTAACCCTGGACCAGAGGGGCTACACCTTC

D: NA
J: TRBJ1-2
size: few
V: TRBV4-1
CDR3: CASSQDARDYGYTF
DNA: TGCGCCAGCAGCCAAGATGCCAGGGACTATGGCTACACCTTC

D: NA
J: TRBJ2-7
size: NA
V: TRBV27
CDR3: CASSELIPGHDYEQYF
DNA: TGTGCCAGCAGTGAACTCATACCGGGACACGACTACGAGCAGTACTTC

D: TRBD2
J: TRBJ2-1
size: few
V: TRBV20-1
CDR3: CSAISGLAGDLSYNEQFF
DNA: TGCAGTGCTATCTCCGGACTAGCGGGGGACCTCTCCTACAATGAGCAGTTCTTC

D: TRBD1
J: TRBJ2-1
size: few
V: TRBV27
CDR3: CASEPRRTGYNEQFF
DNA: TGTGCCAGCGAGCCCCGGCGGACAGGGTACAATGAGCAGTTCTTC